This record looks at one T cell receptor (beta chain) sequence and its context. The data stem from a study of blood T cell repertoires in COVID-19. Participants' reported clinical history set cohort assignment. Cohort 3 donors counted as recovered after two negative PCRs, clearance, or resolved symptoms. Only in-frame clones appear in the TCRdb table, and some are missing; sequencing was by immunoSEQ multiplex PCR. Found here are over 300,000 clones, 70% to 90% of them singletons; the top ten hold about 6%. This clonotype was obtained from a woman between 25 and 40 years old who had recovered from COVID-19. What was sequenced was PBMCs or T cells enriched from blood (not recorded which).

This chain's CDR3 is CASRYRDRGLTDTQYF. The CDR3 nucleotides read TGTGCCAGCAGGTACCGGGACAGGGGGCTCACAGATACGCAGTATTTT. The J gene is TRBJ2-3, the V gene TRBV7-3; 12 positions match TRBD1. The length of the CDR3 is 16 residues. With 6 bases clipped from V and 2 bases from J, the junction kept 6 bases outside the gene matches. CDR1 SGHTA and CDR2 FQGTGA come from the germline V gene.